These T cell receptor beta chains were read from a single sample in a study of molecular identifiers for immune sequencing clone quantification. A single record per CDR3 protein comes from TCRdb applying MiXCR to the PCR reads. The sample shows more than 550,000 distinct CDR3 sequences, 25% of them seen only once. Sequencing input: naive CD8+ T cells from blood, with Jurkat cell RNA spiked in. These receptors originate from a human donor in good health. Some libraries in this study had Jurkat cell RNA spiked in. CDR3s include the opening cysteine and the closing phenylalanine or tryptophan. Each record gives: CDR3 length, V gene, D gene, clone size, J gene, CDR3 DNA, CDR3 protein. The D gene is left open where the match is weak. A row's size may be missing; if present it is once, few, many or a size class.

16	TRBV4-3	TRBD2	NA	TRBJ2-7	TGCGCCAGCAGCCAAGGCCTAGCGGGGGTTGCCTACGAGCAGTACTTC	CASSQGLAGVAYEQYF
13	TRBV19	NA	NA	TRBJ2-7	TGTGCCAGTAGTATGTTCGACACCTACGAGCAGTACTTC	CASSMFDTYEQYF
15	TRBV6-2/TRBV6-3	TRBD2	NA	TRBJ2-7	TGTGCCAGCAGTTGGAGTAGCGGGAGACCAAACGTGCAGTACTTC	CASSWSSGRPNVQYF
14	TRBV18	NA	many	TRBJ1-1	TGTGCCAGCTCATCTGACGACAGTTCCGCTGAAGCTTTCTTT	CASSSDDSSAEAFF
15	TRBV12-3/TRBV12-4	TRBD2	many	TRBJ2-5	TGTGCCAGCAGCCCGCCCAGCGGGGGCCAAGAGACCCAGTACTTC	CASSPPSGGQETQYF
15	TRBV27	NA	few	TRBJ2-3	TGTGCCAGCAGTTCCATTTGGGGGGGCACAGATACGCAGTATTTT	CASSSIWGGTDTQYF
20	TRBV7-9	TRBD2	NA	TRBJ2-5	TGTGCCAGCAGCTTACTAGGCGGGCTAGCGGCTCGCCCCTACCAAGAGACCCAGTACTTC	CASSLLGGLAARPYQETQYF
16	TRBV27	NA	few	TRBJ2-5	TGTGCCAGCAGTTTATCGGCCAACAGGGTCGGGGAGACCCAGTACTTC	CASSLSANRVGETQYF
15	TRBV7-2	TRBD2	many	TRBJ2-5	TGTGCCAGCAGCCCCGGGACTAGCGTATTCGAGACCCAGTACTTC	CASSPGTSVFETQYF
16	TRBV11-2	TRBD1	NA	TRBJ1-2	TGTGCCAGCAGCTTAGAGGGACAGCTTACTAACTATGGCTACACCTTC	CASSLEGQLTNYGYTF
14	TRBV14	NA	many	TRBJ2-7	TGTGCCAGCAGCCAAGGGACAGACTCCTACGAGCAGTACTTC	CASSQGTDSYEQYF
15	TRBV20-1	TRBD1	many	TRBJ2-7	TGCAGTGCTAGAGATGGAACAGGGGGCGGGTACGAGCAGTACTTC	CSARDGTGGGYEQYF
15	TRBV5-1	NA	few	TRBJ2-7	TGCGCCAGCAGCTCACGACAGGGAGGCTCCTACGAGCAGTACTTC	CASSSRQGGSYEQYF
16	TRBV14	NA	NA	TRBJ2-7	TGTGCCAGCAGCCAAGACCCCGGCAGGGATCACAACGAGCAGTACTTC	CASSQDPGRDHNEQYF
14	TRBV6-2/TRBV6-3	NA	many	TRBJ2-5	TGTGCCAGCGGTAGGGGGGCCCATCAAGAGACCCAGTACTTC	CASGRGAHQETQYF
12	TRBV6-2/TRBV6-3	NA	NA	TRBJ1-5	TGTACCAGCAGAAATAGCAATCAGCCCCAGCATTTT	CTSRNSNQPQHF
15	TRBV30	NA	few	TRBJ1-5	TGTGCCTGGAACATAGGGACGACGCCGGGTCAGCCCCAGCATTTT	CAWNIGTTPGQPQHF
17	TRBV27	NA	NA	TRBJ1-5	TGTGCCAGCAGTTTATCGTCACCGACAGGCCCGAATCAGCCCCAGCATTTT	CASSLSSPTGPNQPQHF
15	TRBV4-3	NA	NA	TRBJ2-7	TGCGCCAGCAGCCAAGCTTTTGGGTTTTCCTACGAGCAGTACTTC	CASSQAFGFSYEQYF
17	TRBV19	TRBD1	NA	TRBJ1-2	TGTGCCAGTAGTATGGGGCCTACTCAGGGGGCTCTCTATGGCTACACCTTC	CASSMGPTQGALYGYTF
17	TRBV4-1	NA	few	TRBJ1-5	TGCGCCAGCAGCCCTTCGGGTGGCGCTGGTGGATCAGAGCCCCAGCATTTT	CASSPSGGAGGSEPQHF
18	TRBV4-3	TRBD2	NA	TRBJ2-1	TGCGCCAGCAGCCAACTAGCGGGGGGCCTATATTCCTACAATGAGCAGTTCTTC	CASSQLAGGLYSYNEQFF
14	TRBV6-5	NA	few	TRBJ1-2	TGTGCCAGCAGTTCCCCAGGGTTGTACTATGGCTACACCTTC	CASSSPGLYYGYTF
12	TRBV7-9	TRBD1	NA	TRBJ1-1	TGTGCCAGCAGCTCAGGGACAGTTGAAGCTCTCTTT	CASSSGTVEALF
14	TRBV27	NA	NA	TRBJ2-3	TGTGCCAGCAGTTCCCGACAGTCCACAGATATGCAGTATTTT	CASSSRQSTDMQYF
17	TRBV6-6	TRBD1	NA	TRBJ2-1	TGTGCCAGCAGTGCACGGACAGGGCGCGCAAATGGGGATGAGCAGTTCTTC	CASSARTGRANGDEQFF
13	TRBV7-2	NA	NA	TRBJ2-1	TGTGCCAGCAGCTCCCGCCAGACCAGTGAGCAGTTCTTC	CASSSRQTSEQFF
15	TRBV20-1	TRBD1	many	TRBJ1-2	TGCAGTGCTGAGTCCGGGACAGGGGCGAACTATGGCTACACCTTC	CSAESGTGANYGYTF
16	TRBV9	TRBD2	few	TRBJ2-1	TGTGCCAGCAGTGCATCCGGGACTAGTCAGAAACGAGAGCAGTTCTTC	CASSASGTSQKREQFF
14	TRBV4-1	TRBD1	many	TRBJ1-1	TGCGCCAGCAGCCAACCGGGACAGGGAGGTGAAGCTTTCTTT	CASSQPGQGGEAFF
14	TRBV23-1	NA	many	TRBJ2-5	TGCGCCAGCAGTCGGGGGGCCAACGGAGGGGACCAGTACTTC	CASSRGANGGDQYF
17	TRBV27	TRBD1	few	TRBJ2-1	TGTGCCAGCAGTACCACCGACAGGGGGTCGTCCTACAATGAGCAGTTCTTC	CASSTTDRGSSYNEQFF
14	TRBV20-1	TRBD2	NA	TRBJ2-7	TGCAGTGCTTGCCGGCGGGAGGGCCTAGACGAGCAGTACTTC	CSACRREGLDEQYF
14	TRBV27	NA	NA	TRBJ2-7	TGTGCCAGCAGTTTATCCACAGGGTCTCGGGAGCAGTACTTC	CASSLSTGSREQYF
15	TRBV7-9	TRBD1	few	TRBJ2-5	TGTGCCAGCAGCATCGGACAGGGGGCGTACGAGACCCAGTACTTC	CASSIGQGAYETQYF
16	TRBV28	TRBD1	few	TRBJ1-2	TGTGCCATCAAAGGGGAGGGGGCGTTGTCCGGGCATGGCTACACCTTC	CAIKGEGALSGHGYTF
12	TRBV30	TRBD1	NA	TRBJ1-1	TGTGCCTGCCGGGACAGGGTGGATGAAGCTTTCTTT	CACRDRVDEAFF
13	TRBV6-2/TRBV6-3	TRBD1	NA	TRBJ2-7	TGTGCCACCGTAGACAGGGCGGCCTACGAGCAGTACTTC	CATVDRAAYEQYF
17	TRBV6-2/TRBV6-3	TRBD1	few	TRBJ1-6	TGTGCCAGCAGTTACTACGACGGGACAGGGAAAAATTCACCCCTCCACTTT	CASSYYDGTGKNSPLHF
15	TRBV7-9	TRBD2	many	TRBJ2-7	TGTGCCAGCAGCTCCGGACTAGCGAAGTCCTACGAGCAGTACTTC	CASSSGLAKSYEQYF
13	TRBV6-2/TRBV6-3	NA	many	TRBJ1-1	TGTGCCAGCAGCCCCGGACTGGGGCCTGAAGCTTTCTTT	CASSPGLGPEAFF
12	TRBV12-3/TRBV12-4	TRBD1	many	TRBJ1-5	TGTGCCAGCAGACAGGGGAGTCAGCCCCAGCATTTT	CASRQGSQPQHF
16	TRBV12-3/TRBV12-4	NA	NA	TRBJ2-5	TGTGCCAGCAGTGGCTCCGGTACATCTCTAAGGGAGACCCAGTACTTC	CASSGSGTSLRETQYF
13	TRBV20-1	NA	NA	TRBJ2-3	TGCAGTGCTAGAGGGGTTAGGGCAGATACGCAGTATTTT	CSARGVRADTQYF